What follows are 23 T cell receptor beta chains derived from one specimen sequenced in a study of tumor-infiltrating lymphocytes in primary liver carcinoma. Researchers generated TCR beta cDNA from 500 to 600 ng of total RNA, relying on a constant-region primer. A slightly modified ARM-PCR protocol with three nested multiplex PCR rounds produced these TCR beta libraries. Amplification in the first two PCR rounds was performed using TRBV1-TRBV30 forward primers and a C-beta reverse primer for around 9 cycles each. One entry per CDR3 protein results from TCRdb running MiXCR on the multiplex PCR reads. The sample has approximately 42,000 distinct CDR3 sequences, about 75% seen once; the top ten hold 38%. From about 19-30 mg of unsorted bulk tissue, DNA and RNA were co-extracted together. The source material was tumor-adjacent normal liver tissue. These receptors came from a woman aged 25-40 years with primary liver carcinoma and hepatitis B virus infection.

A remark on this clonotype: This likely comes from a read error, as the CDR3 has no conserved phenylalanine or tryptophan at its end. No DNA is shown, since the ends of the CDR3 on it are uncertain; the CDR3 is the one TCRdb lists. The rearrangement links TRBV6-1 to TRBJ2-7. The CDR3 comprises 11 residues, both ends counted. Germline-derived CDR1 and CDR2 are MNHNS and SASEGT. CDR3 region: CASSDWLGHYL.

The rearrangement uses TRBV12-3 or TRBV12-4 and TRBJ1-2, with D tentatively TRBD1 (6 bases). The V gene lost 3 bases and the J gene lost 11 bases, with 16 bases spanning the gap. The CDR3 has 13 residues. The CDR3: CASSFGTLYRYTF. For the CDR3, the DNA is TGTGCCAGCAGTTTTGGGACACTTTATCGATACACCTTC.

A note on this clonotype: A much bigger clone sits one base away, suggesting this may be a read error. V usage is TRBV28 and J usage is TRBJ2-5; no clear D gene. This CDR3 has 14 amino acids. Germline lookup yields CDR1 MDHEN and CDR2 SYDVKM. The CDR3 loop reads CASSSILPQEIQYF. For the CDR3, the DNA is TGTGCCAGCAGTTCCATCCTACCCCAAGAGATCCAGTACTTC.

Comments on this clonotype: A much more abundant neighbour one base away suggests this may be a read error. This chain uses TRBV27 with TRBJ2-5; D possibly matches TRBD1 or TRBD2 (5 bases each). Trimming took off 1 base at V and 5 bases at J, with 23 bases between the two ends. The CDR3 sequence is 18 residues long. CDR1 is MNHEY, CDR2 SMNVEV, per germline (reference sequence). The CDR3, as DNA: TGTGCCAGCAGTTTATTAGGGGACGCTGGGGAGTTGAGTGAGACCCAGTACTTC. It encodes CASSLLGDAGELSETQYF.

A single count supports this clonotype. One end of the junction is discordant with germline, which a read error may explain. This chain connects TRBV6-2 or TRBV6-3 to TRBJ2-2, with D perhaps TRBD2 (5 bases). This CDR3 has 14 amino acids. From germline, CDR1 is MNHEY and CDR2 SVGEGT. CDR3 loop: CASSLNENIGELFF. The CDR3 coding sequence is TGTGCCAGCAGCCTAAACGAGAACATCGGGGAGCTGTTTTTC.

The chain joins TRBV6-5 to TRBJ2-5; weak D call: TRBD1 (6 bases). Per the germline V gene, CDR1 is MNHEY and CDR2 is SVGAGI. The CDR3 totals 15 residues. V lost 9 bases to trimming and J lost 2 bases, with 19 bases between them. CDR3 protein: CASSIRPTGQETQYF. In nucleotides, the CDR3 is TGTGCCAGTAGTATACGACCGACAGGTCAAGAGACCCAGTACTTC.

On this clonotype itself: The CDR3 carries no conserved terminal phenylalanine or tryptophan, so it likely arises from a read error. V and J are TRBV5-5 and TRBJ1-1; 8 positions agree with TRBD1. CDR3 size: 14 residues. Germline CDR1 is SGHKS and CDR2 is YYEKEE (reference sequence). The J segment lost 4 bases and the V segment lost 1 base, leaving 3 bases of the junction unmatched. The CDR3 loop is CASSLCTGGTEAFS. Written as DNA, the CDR3 is TGTGCCAGCAGCTTGTGTACAGGGGGCACTGAAGCTTTCTCT.

About this clonotype itself: A junction end diverges from the germline sequence, so it may reflect a read error. V gene TRBV6-1 combines with J gene TRBJ2-1; possible D gene TRBD2, 5 bases. The CDR3 extends over 13 amino acids. Germline V gene data show CDR1 as MNHNS and CDR2 as SASEGT. In nucleotides, the CDR3 is TGTGCCAGCGGATTAGCGAAATACAGTGAGCAGTTCTTC. Translated, it gives CASGLAKYSEQFF.

About this clonotype itself: A much larger clone is a single base away; this may be a read error. V is TRBV7-9 and J is TRBJ1-1, with D unresolved. The V gene lost 3 bases and the J gene lost 4 bases, with 9 bases spanning the gap. The germline V gene has CDR1 SEHNR and CDR2 FQNEAQ (reference sequence). The CDR3 is 13 residues long. CDR3 protein: CASSFKVTTEAFF. The CDR3, as DNA: TGTGCCAGCAGCTTTAAAGTGACCACTGAAGCTTTCTTT. The whole variable domain, filled in from reference TRBV7-9 and TRBJ1-1, reads DTGVSQNPRHKITKRGQNVTFRCDPISEHNRLYWYRQTLGQGPEFLTYFQNEAQLEKSRLLSDRFSAERPKGSFSTLEIQRTEQGDSAMYLCASSFKVTTEAFFGQGTRLTVV.

The gene calls are TRBV7-8 and TRBJ1-4; D is unresolved. The CDR3 sequence is 15 residues long. Germline lookup yields CDR1 SGHVS and CDR2 FQNEAQ. The chain's CDR3 is CSNSLGPGNVEKLFF. CDR3 DNA: TGTTCCAACAGCTTAGGACCGGGAAACGTTGAGAAACTGTTTTTT.

With regard to this clonotype: The final CDR3 position lacks the conserved phenylalanine or tryptophan, pointing to a likely read error. The DNA is omitted, as the CDR3 cannot be located on it reliably, and the CDR3 follows TCRdb's listing. The chain has TRBV5-1 and TRBJ2-7; the table assigns TRBD1, which was not confirmed against the DNA. The CDR3 has 14 amino acids, counting both end residues. Germline lookup yields CDR1 SGHRS and CDR2 YFSETQ. The CDR3 spells CASRLAGTLYEQYY.

V gene TRBV2 combines with J gene TRBJ1-1; TRBD1 agrees at 11 bases. V shed 7 bases and J 5 bases; nucleotides not matched to a gene: 6. Germline assignment: CDR1 SNHLY and CDR2 FYNNEI. The CDR3 is 14 amino acids. CDR3 in DNA: TGTGCCAGCAAGTGGACAGGGGGCTTGACTGAAGCTTTCTTT. Translated: CASKWTGGLTEAFF.

This clonotype has a handful of counts. The V call is TRBV18, the J call TRBJ2-7; possibly TRBD1 or TRBD2 for D (5 bases each). There are 12 residues in the CDR3. The V gene lost 3 bases and the J gene lost 5 bases, with 8 bases spanning the gap. Per the germline V gene, CDR1 is KGHSH and CDR2 is LQKENI. CDR3 nucleotide sequence: TGTGCCAGCTCACCCCTGGGGGACGAGCAGTACTTC. This translates into CASSPLGDEQYF.

CDR3: CASSRSGQSDSPLHF. Here the CDR3 DNA reads TGTGCCAGCAGCCGCAGCGGACAGAGTGATTCACCCCTCCACTTT. This rearrangement joins TRBV12-3 or TRBV12-4 to TRBJ1-6; a weak D match, TRBD1 (6 bases). V lost 6 bases and J lost 8, with 17 bases in between. This CDR3 has 15 residues.

Comment on this clonotype: Sequence at one end of the junction differs from germline and may be a read error. The CDR3 DNA follows: TGTAGCGTTACCCCGCACCCGAACACTGAAGCTTTCTTT. Translated, it gives CSVTPHPNTEAFF. The gene calls are TRBV29-1 and TRBJ1-1; D gene unclear. CDR1 and CDR2 from the germline V gene are SQVTM and ANQGSEA. The length of the CDR3 is 13 residues.

Regarding this clonotype: An end of the junction differs from the germline gene, which may be a read error. This rearrangement joins TRBV6-2 or TRBV6-3 to TRBJ2-7; possible D gene TRBD1, 6 bases. CDR1 MNHEY and CDR2 SVGEGT come from the germline V gene. The CDR3 spans 15 residues. The CDR3 region is CASITPRQAIYEQYF. CDR3 bases: TGTGCCAGCATTACCCCCCGACAGGCTATCTACGAACAGTACTTC.

As for this clonotype: Relative to the germline gene, one junction end is altered; a read error may explain this. This chain uses TRBV12-3 or TRBV12-4 with TRBJ2-7, with 7 bases matching TRBD1. The CDR3 length is 11 residues. The CDR3 sequence: CASREGRGLNF. CDR3 coding DNA: TGTGCCAGCAGGGAAGGTAGGGGGCTGAACTTC.

Worth noting for this clonotype: This may come from a read error, since a much larger clone is one base off. V gene TRBV20-1 combines with J gene TRBJ1-1; D gene ambiguous. The CDR3 contains 16 residues. V lost 6 bases and J lost 2, with 22 bases in between. Germline V gene data show CDR1 as DFQATT and CDR2 as SNEGSKA (reference sequence). CDR3 sequence reads: CSAIPLGLNINTEAFF. CDR3 bases: TGCAGTGCGATCCCCCTAGGCCTTAACATAAACACTGAAGCTTTCTTT.

As regards this clonotype: Compared with germline, one end of the junction differs, possibly owing to a read error. J is TRBJ2-4 and V is TRBV6-5; the D is unclear. CDR1 MNHEY and CDR2 SVGAGI come from the germline V gene. The CDR3 length is 13 residues. As DNA, the CDR3 is TGTGCCAGCAGTATGTCCCTACGTGGCATTAAGTACTTC. Amino acids: CASSMSLRGIKYF.

Details on this clonotype: The germline gene is not matched at one end of the junction; a read error may be the cause. CDR3 loop: CASSRGLAGGMNTGELFF. The CDR3 nucleotides are TGCGCCAGCAGCCGAGGACTAGCGGGAGGGATGAACACCGGGGAACTGTTTTTT. The rearrangement links TRBV4-3 to TRBJ2-2; 15 nucleotides match TRBD2. CDR1 is LGHNA and CDR2 is YSLEER in the germline V gene. The CDR3 loop spans 18 amino acids.

The chain combines TRBV5-5 with TRBJ2-3; TRBD1 is a possible D gene (6 bases). The CDR3 runs 15 residues. The V gene's germline CDR1 is SGHKS and CDR2 YYEKEE (reference sequence). V gave up 4 bases and J gave up 1 base, with 13 bases separating them. CDR3 loop: CASSPGTTGTDTQYF. The CDR3 bases are TGTGCCAGCAGCCCCGGGACAACGGGCACAGATACGCAGTATTTT. The variable domain in full, completed from reference TRBV5-5 and TRBJ2-3, reads DAGVTQSPTHLIKTRGQQVTLRCSPISGHKSVSWYQQVLGQGPQFIFQYYEKEERGRGNFPDRFSARQFPNYSSELNVNALLLGDSALYLCASSPGTTGTDTQYFGPGTRLTVL.

Details on this clonotype: In this CDR3 the conserved last residue, phenylalanine or tryptophan, is missing, so a read error is likely. The genes are TRBV29-1 and TRBJ2-3, with 7 bases aligning to TRBD2. The ends lost 7 bases at V and 2 bases at J; junction bases unmatched: 12. The length of the CDR3 is 15 residues. Germline V lookup: CDR1 SQVTM, CDR2 ANQGSEA. The CDR3 coding sequence is TGCAGCGCATGGGAGCGCGGGAGACACACAGATACGCAGTATCTT. The encoded protein is CSAWERGRHTDTQYL.

To note about this clonotype: A junction end diverges from the germline sequence, so it may reflect a read error. The chain recombines TRBV11-2 with TRBJ2-7; D ambiguous. The germline CDR1 and CDR2 sequences are SGHAT and FQNNGV. The CDR3 runs 12 residues. The CDR3 region has the DNA TGTGCCAGTAGCTCCAACGGCTACGAGCAGTACTTC. It is translated as CASSSNGYEQYF.